The 21 T cell receptor beta chains listed next were all sequenced from one sample in a study of identical twins. Via MiXCR, TCRdb re-called the 5' RACE reads, giving one row per CDR3 protein. The repertoire consists of approximately 240,000 distinct CDR3 sequences, with over 13% occurring once and the leading ten covering 7% to 9%. Sequencing used memory (CD45RO+) T cells sorted from blood. These receptors were collected from a woman in her late teens or twenties in good health.

This clonotype has only a few counts. This chain links TRBV20-1 with TRBJ1-2, with D hard to call. The CDR3 sequence is 14 residues long. The V end lost 0 bases, the J end lost 4 bases, and 12 bases lay between the germline ends. Germline V lookup: CDR1 DFQATT, CDR2 SNEGSKA (reference sequence). As DNA, the CDR3 is TGCAGTGCTAGAGATTTAAGAGTCACCTATGGCTACACCTTC. As protein: CSARDLRVTYGYTF.

This chain links TRBV5-1 with TRBJ1-1, with D possibly being TRBD1 (5 bases). CDR1 and CDR2 (germline): SGHRS, YFSETQ. V was shortened by 0 bases and J by 6 bases, with 18 bases between the two germline ends. This CDR3 contains 16 residues. The chain's CDR3 is CASSLALGGIRAEAFF. In DNA form, the CDR3 reads TGCGCCAGCAGCTTGGCCCTCGGGGGAATACGCGCTGAAGCTTTCTTT.

This sequence joins TRBV21-1 and TRBJ1-5; TRBD1, the D gene given by the table, was not confirmed from the DNA. TRBV21-1 is described as a pseudogene. CDR3 length equals 15 residues. CDR3 bases: TGTGCCAGCAGCAAAGAGGGACAGACAAATCAGCCCCAGCATTTT. Amino acids: CASSKEGQTNQPQHF.

The V and J genes are TRBV20-1 and TRBJ2-4, with D perhaps TRBD1 or TRBD2 (5 bases each). Germline assignment: CDR1 DFQATT and CDR2 SNEGSKA (reference sequence). The CDR3 spans 13 residues. V lost 5 bases to trimming and J lost 4 bases, with 12 bases between them. The CDR3 sequence is CSAEGRAKNIQYF. CDR3 nucleotides: TGCAGTGCTGAGGGACGGGCGAAAAACATTCAGTACTTC.

This rearrangement joins TRBV20-1 to TRBJ2-3; D is perhaps TRBD1 or TRBD2 (6 bases each). Trimming took off 6 bases at V and 4 bases at J, with 23 bases between the two ends. This CDR3 has 16 residues. From germline, CDR1 is DFQATT and CDR2 SNEGSKA (reference sequence). In DNA form, the CDR3 reads TGCAGTGCCCACCGATCCCAGGGGCGCGGGGCAGATACGCAGTATTTT. Protein sequence: CSAHRSQGRGADTQYF.

This clonotype was seen many times. The chain is built from TRBV5-1 and TRBJ1-1, with 9 positions matching TRBD1. With 0 bases clipped from V and 0 bases from J, the junction kept 6 bases outside the gene matches. The CDR3 loop spans 17 amino acids. Per germline, CDR1 SGHRS and CDR2 YFSETQ. CDR3 DNA sequence: TGCGCCAGCAGCTTGGAGGGACAGGGAGGATTGAACACTGAAGCTTTCTTT. Translating it yields CASSLEGQGGLNTEAFF.

This clonotype was recorded many times. The chain joins TRBV5-1 to TRBJ1-3; 7 positions agree with TRBD1. The CDR3 is 13 residues long. Looked up from germline, CDR1 is SGHRS and CDR2 is YFSETQ. With V trimmed by 5 bases and J by 1 base, 0 bases remained unmatched. CDR3 sequence: CASRQGSGNTIYF. The DNA for the CDR3 is TGCGCCAGCAGACAGGGGTCTGGAAACACCATATATTTT. The entire variable domain, with the rest obtained from reference TRBV5-1 and TRBJ1-3, is as follows: KAGVTQTPRYLIKTRGQQVTLSCSPISGHRSVSWYQQTPGQGLQFLFEYFSETQRNKGNFPGRFSGRQFSNSRSEMNVSTLELGDSALYLCASRQGSGNTIYFGEGSWLTVV.

This clonotype appeared a few times. This chain joins TRBV4-3 and TRBJ1-1; TRBD1 is a possible D gene (6 bases). This CDR3 is 17 amino acids long. Trimming stripped 3 bases from V and 0 bases from J, with 17 bases between. Germline V CDR1 and CDR2: LGHNA, YSLEER. The CDR3 loop is CASSHGVTGPLNTEAFF. The CDR3 coding sequence is TGCGCCAGCAGCCATGGTGTGACAGGACCGTTGAACACTGAAGCTTTCTTT.

In its sample, this clonotype was seen a few times. V is TRBV12-3 or TRBV12-4 and J is TRBJ1-1; TRBD1 is a possible D gene (5 bases). The CDR3 length is 15 residues. Trimming stripped 5 bases from V and 4 bases from J, with 17 bases between. This CDR3 is CASSRAGVLGTEAFF. The CDR3, as DNA: TGTGCCAGCAGTCGGGCGGGGGTTCTGGGCACTGAAGCTTTCTTT.

This clonotype was recorded a few times. The rearrangement uses TRBV6-5 and TRBJ2-3, with TRBD2 identical over 8 bases. The V segment lost 2 bases and the J segment 1 base; nucleotides outside the gene matches: 5. The V gene's germline CDR1 is MNHEY and CDR2 SVGAGI. The CDR3 is 16 amino acids. The CDR3 coding sequence is TGTGCCAGCAGTTACATTTCTAGCGGGCGCACAGATACGCAGTATTTT. Translating gives CASSYISSGRTDTQYF.

The chain is built from TRBV7-2 and TRBJ2-3; the D is unclear. Looked up from germline, CDR1 is SGHTA and CDR2 is FQGNSA. This CDR3 contains 15 residues. The V gene lost 0 bases and the J gene lost 1 base, with 8 bases spanning the gap. Here the CDR3 reads CASSLAVRRTDTQYF. The DNA for the CDR3 is TGTGCCAGCAGCTTAGCGGTTAGACGCACAGATACGCAGTATTTT.

The V gene is TRBV11-2, the J gene TRBJ2-1; D is perhaps TRBD1 (5 bases). Germline lookup yields CDR1 SGHAT and CDR2 FQNNGV. V was cut by 4 bases and J by 4 bases, with 14 bases left in between. The CDR3 runs to 15 residues. The CDR3 loop reads CASSSGHGAYNEQFF. The CDR3 DNA follows: TGTGCCAGCAGCTCCGGGCATGGGGCTTACAATGAGCAGTTCTTC.

The chain is built from TRBV6-1 and TRBJ2-7, with 9 bases identical to TRBD2. The CDR3 covers 15 residues. Germline CDR1 and CDR2: MNHNS and SASEGT. The trim removed 9 bases at V and 4 bases at J, leaving 13 bases unmatched. CDR3 DNA sequence: TGTGCCAGTTGTCGTTCAGCGGGAGGCCCATACGAGCAGTACTTC. Translation gives CASCRSAGGPYEQYF.

This clonotype was detected many times. V usage is TRBV7-2 and J usage is TRBJ2-1; 10 nucleotides align to TRBD2. Germline V gene data show CDR1 as SGHTA and CDR2 as FQGNSA. Losses at the gene ends were 3 bases for V and 9 bases for J; bases not matched to a gene: 11. The CDR3 contains 16 residues. CDR3 in amino acids: CASSFSLAGDRPEQFF. CDR3 coding DNA: TGTGCCAGCAGCTTTTCCCTAGCGGGAGATCGCCCTGAGCAGTTCTTC.

In this sample, this clonotype turned up a few times. The chain couples TRBV15 to TRBJ1-1; D might be TRBD1 (5 bases). Trimming took off 2 bases at V and 0 bases at J, with 7 bases between the two ends. This CDR3 contains 14 residues. CDR1 is LNHNV, CDR2 YYDKDF, per germline (reference sequence). CDR3 DNA: TGTGCCACCAGCAGACAGGGTCTGAACACTGAAGCTTTCTTT. It is translated as CATSRQGLNTEAFF.

The chain joins TRBV20-1 to TRBJ1-1; D is perhaps TRBD1 (5 bases). Germline CDR1 is DFQATT and CDR2 is SNEGSKA (reference sequence). The CDR3 loop spans 13 amino acids. Trimming removed 3 bases at V and 5 bases at J, with 13 bases between. The CDR3 protein is CSASPAGRTEAFF. The CDR3 DNA reads as TGCAGTGCTAGTCCGGCAGGGAGGACTGAAGCTTTCTTT.

This chain joins TRBV27 and TRBJ2-1; D is possibly TRBD1 (5 bases). Germline V CDR1 and CDR2: MNHEY, SMNVEV (reference sequence). The V end lost 3 bases, the J end lost 2 bases, and 11 bases lay between the germline ends. The CDR3 has 15 residues. CDR3 sequence (DNA): TGTGCCAGCAGTTTGGGGCGGTCGCCCTACAATGAGCAGTTCTTC. Translating gives CASSLGRSPYNEQFF.

The chain joins TRBV14 to TRBJ1-3; the match to TRBD1 covers 8 bases. The CDR3 length is 16 residues. V trimming: 5 bases; J trimming: 2 bases; junction bases outside the gene matches: 8. In germline, CDR1 is SGHDN, CDR2 FVKESK. The CDR3 region has the DNA TGTGCCAGCAGCATCCAGGGGGCAAACACTGGAAACACCATATATTTT. Its translation: CASSIQGANTGNTIYF.

The genes are TRBV11-1 and TRBJ1-4, with D uncertain. CDR3 length: 20 residues. Germline V gives CDR1 SGHAT, CDR2 FQDESV (reference sequence). V was pared by 5 bases and J by 0 bases, with 25 bases between. CDR3 bases: TGTGCCAGCAGCCTTGAAGTAGGTTTCGTGAAGATTGCAACTAATGAAAAACTGTTTTTT. This encodes CASSLEVGFVKIATNEKLFF. The entire variable domain, with the rest obtained from reference TRBV11-1 and TRBJ1-4, is as follows: EAEVAQSPRYKITEKSQAVAFWCDPISGHATLYWYRQILGQGPELLVQFQDESVVDDSQLPKDRFSAERLKGVDSTLKIQPAELGDSAMYLCASSLEVGFVKIATNEKLFFGSGTQLSVL.

This clonotype was detected only a few times. The V call is TRBV6-5, the J call TRBJ1-2, with TRBD1 as a possible D gene (5 bases). V was clipped by 6 bases and J by 7 bases, with 12 bases between them. Germline loops: CDR1 MNHEY, CDR2 SVGAGI. The CDR3 contains 12 residues. The CDR3 DNA follows: TGTGCCAGCAGATCCCGGGGCCCTGGCTACACCTTC. It specifies CASRSRGPGYTF.

At least ten counts were recorded for this clonotype. The chain joins TRBV6-4 to TRBJ2-2; no firm D call. The length of the CDR3 is 13 residues. Deletions cut 6 bases from V and 5 bases from J, with 10 bases between. Looked up from germline, CDR1 is MRHNA and CDR2 is SNTAGT. Here the CDR3 DNA reads TGTGCCAGCAGCGCGACGGAAACCGGGGAGCTGTTTTTT. It yields the protein CASSATETGELFF.